A single sample gave rise to the 25 T cell receptor beta chains below, sequenced in a study of T-cell reconstitution after alpha-beta-depleted transplantation in children. Preparation of the TCRbeta library used unique molecular identifiers. TCRdb used MiXCR to reprocess the PCR reads, holding one entry per CDR3 protein. The sample holds about 440,000 distinct CDR3 sequences; around two fifths are singletons and the top ten take 27%. This specimen was PBMCs, taken before TCRalphabeta/CD19-depleted stem cell transplant. These receptor sequences come from a girl aged 2 to 10 with aplastic anemia, due to receive a stem cell transplant.

This clonotype was counted ten times or more. V is TRBV10-3 and J is TRBJ2-7; unclear D gene. Germline lookup yields CDR1 ENHRY and CDR2 SYGVKD. Trimming cost V 1 base and J 0 bases, with 10 bases left between them. The CDR3 sequence is 15 residues long. CDR3 loop: CAISEFSGPSYEQYF. CDR3 in DNA: TGTGCCATCAGTGAGTTCTCCGGGCCCTCCTACGAGCAGTACTTC.

The chain couples TRBV28 to TRBJ2-7; the match to TRBD2 covers 9 bases. The CDR3 consists of 14 residues. The junction had 9 bases not matched to a gene; V was cut back by 7 bases and J by 5 bases. Germline lookup yields CDR1 MDHEN and CDR2 SYDVKM. The chain's CDR3 is CASTVSGRVHEQYF. DNA of the CDR3: TGTGCCAGCACCGTTAGCGGGAGAGTCCACGAGCAGTACTTC.

The V call is TRBV4-2, the J call TRBJ1-2; D is uncertain. This CDR3 is 12 amino acids long. V was pared by 1 base and J by 8 bases, with 8 bases between. Germline CDR1 and CDR2: LGHNA and YNFKEQ. CDR3 DNA: TGTGCCAGCAGCCAAGTAAAGTGGGGCTACACCTTC. This encodes CASSQVKWGYTF.

This clonotype was counted at least ten times. The rearrangement uses TRBV6-2 or TRBV6-3 and TRBJ2-2, with D unresolved. V shed 2 bases and J shed 0 bases, with 7 bases lying between them. CDR3 length equals 15 residues. CDR1 is MNHEY and CDR2 is SVGEGT in the germline V gene. CDR3 bases: TGTGCCAGCAGTTACGCCATCGCGAACACCGGGGAGCTGTTTTTT. Protein sequence: CASSYAIANTGELFF.

This clonotype was recorded many times. The chain uses TRBV10-1 and TRBJ1-1; D perhaps matches TRBD1 (5 bases). The CDR3 is 13 amino acids. The ends were cut back, 2 bases at V and 4 bases at J, with 8 bases in the middle. Germline CDR1 WNHNN, CDR2 SYGVQD (reference sequence). The CDR3 loop reads CASSEGGGTEAFF. In DNA form, the CDR3 reads TGCGCCAGCAGTGAGGGGGGAGGCACTGAAGCTTTCTTT.

The V gene is TRBV6-2 or TRBV6-3, the J gene TRBJ1-3; the D is unclear. Per germline, CDR1 MNHEY and CDR2 SVGEGT. V was cut by 7 bases and J by 0 bases, with 10 bases left in between. The CDR3 loop spans 14 amino acids. Here the CDR3 reads CASTASVSGNTIYF. The CDR3 nucleotides read TGTGCCAGCACCGCCTCGGTCTCTGGAAACACCATATATTTT.

This clonotype came up a few times. V and J are TRBV18 and TRBJ1-4; a weak D match, TRBD1 (5 bases). Deletions cut 4 bases from V and 7 bases from J, with 22 bases between. The CDR3 length is 17 residues. CDR1 is KGHSH and CDR2 is LQKENI in the germline V gene. CDR3 sequence: CASSLILTEAYVEKLFF. CDR3 DNA: TGTGCCAGCTCACTTATATTGACAGAGGCGTATGTTGAAAAACTGTTTTTT.

The chain couples TRBV20-1 to TRBJ1-6, with D unresolved. The CDR3 is made up of 13 amino acids. Germline V gives CDR1 DFQATT, CDR2 SNEGSKA (reference sequence). V was cut by 3 bases and J by 11 bases, with 14 bases left in between. The CDR3 nucleotides are TGCAGTGCTAGCACCCGGGTGATCCCACCCCTCCACTTT. As protein: CSASTRVIPPLHF.

This clonotype was observed at least ten times. V and J are TRBV12-3 or TRBV12-4 and TRBJ1-1; D call uncertain. Trimming left V 2 bases short and J 1 base short, with 11 bases between. This CDR3 region has 15 residues. This CDR3 reads CASSLTGNGNTEAFF. The DNA of the CDR3 is TGTGCCAGCAGTTTAACGGGGAATGGGAACACTGAAGCTTTCTTT.

This clonotype was seen a few times. The V gene is TRBV20-1, the J gene TRBJ2-3; TRBD1 or TRBD2 may be the D gene (6 bases each). V was pared by 4 bases and J by 2 bases, with 19 bases between. CDR1 is DFQATT and CDR2 is SNEGSKA in the germline V gene (reference sequence). The CDR3 extends over 16 amino acids. The CDR3 spells CSANVRGRAHTDTQYF. Written as DNA, the CDR3 is TGCAGTGCTAACGTCCGGGGGCGGGCCCACACAGATACGCAGTATTTT.

The chain couples TRBV5-1 to TRBJ1-5; D possibly corresponds to TRBD1 (5 bases). CDR3 length: 15 amino acids. CDR1 and CDR2 from the germline V gene are SGHRS and YFSETQ. Trimming removed 2 bases from V and 4 bases from J, with 13 bases in between. The CDR3 here is CASSLQGVRNQPQHF. CDR3 DNA sequence: TGCGCCAGCAGCTTACAAGGGGTGAGAAATCAGCCCCAGCATTTT.

This clonotype appeared a few times. This sequence joins TRBV12-3 or TRBV12-4 and TRBJ1-1; D may be TRBD1 (6 bases). Trimming pared 6 bases from V and 11 bases from J, leaving 25 bases between. The CDR3 totals 15 residues. The CDR3, as DNA: TGTGCCAGCAGCCAGGACAGCCCAGAGGGGGGTTCGGCTTTCTTT. It yields the protein CASSQDSPEGGSAFF.

The rearrangement links TRBV12-3 or TRBV12-4 to TRBJ2-1, with D tentatively TRBD2 (5 bases). This CDR3 comprises 14 residues. V lost 6 bases to trimming and J lost 6 bases, with 15 bases between them. The DNA for the CDR3 is TGTGCCAGCAGCCCAGTAGCGAGACCCAATGAGCAGTTCTTC. It specifies CASSPVARPNEQFF.

This clonotype was observed at least ten times. The chain is built from TRBV7-9 and TRBJ2-7; D perhaps matches TRBD2 (6 bases). The germline V and J ends were trimmed by 3 bases and 0 bases, with 15 bases remaining between them. Germline CDR1 reads SEHNR; CDR2 reads FQNEAQ (reference sequence). This CDR3 comprises 16 residues. The CDR3 DNA reads as TGTGCCAGCAGCTTGACCGCCGGGACTGTCTCCTACGAGCAGTACTTC. Translating it yields CASSLTAGTVSYEQYF.

This clonotype was observed a few times. The chain links TRBV19 to TRBJ2-6; D tentatively reads TRBD1 or TRBD2 (7 bases each). Trimming left V 5 bases short and J 1 base short, with 15 bases between. The CDR3 has 17 residues. Germline values: CDR1 LNHDA, CDR2 SQIVND (reference sequence). CDR3 sequence: CASSGRGRVSGANVLTF. CDR3 sequence (DNA): TGTGCCAGTAGTGGGAGGGGGCGCGTGTCTGGGGCCAACGTCCTGACTTTC.

The chain employs TRBV3-1 and TRBJ1-2, with D possibly TRBD1 on 5 matching bases. The CDR3 spans 15 residues. V lost 10 bases to trimming and J lost 6 bases, with 24 bases between them. In germline, CDR1 is LGHDT, CDR2 YNNKEL (reference sequence). The CDR3 DNA is TGTGCCACCTCCCAAGAACTAAGACAGATCCATGGCTACACCTTC. Protein: CATSQELRQIHGYTF.

This clonotype was picked up a small number of times. The chain uses TRBV28 and TRBJ2-7; D ambiguous. CDR3 length: 15 amino acids. Germline V CDR1 and CDR2: MDHEN, SYDVKM. V was trimmed by 8 bases and J by 3 bases, leaving 20 bases between them. CDR3 loop: CASSTSSHTGYEQYF. CDR3 nucleotides: TGTGCCAGCTCAACATCATCTCACACGGGCTACGAGCAGTACTTC. Complete variable domain (other parts from reference TRBV28 and TRBJ2-7): DVKVTQSSRYLVKRTGEKVFLECVQDMDHENMFWYRQDPGLGLRLIYFSYDVKMKEKGDIPEGYSVSREKKERFSLILESASTNQTSMYLCASSTSSHTGYEQYFGPGTRLTVT.

The chain joins TRBV10-3 to TRBJ1-2, with TRBD1 identical over 8 bases. CDR1 and CDR2 (germline): ENHRY, SYGVKD. The trim removed 8 bases at V and 5 bases at J, leaving 7 bases unmatched. The CDR3 runs 13 residues. CDR3: CAIRGQAGYGYTF. Here the CDR3 DNA reads TGTGCCATCCGGGGACAGGCTGGGTATGGCTACACCTTC.

This rearrangement joins TRBV7-9 to TRBJ2-5; possibly TRBD2 for D (5 bases). Trimming cost V 4 bases and J 5 bases, with 11 bases left between them. Germline lookup yields CDR1 SEHNR and CDR2 FQNEAQ (reference sequence). CDR3 length: 13 amino acids. The CDR3 bases are TGTGCCAGCAGCTGGGAGACCGCGGAGACCCAGTACTTC. This codes for CASSWETAETQYF.

This rearrangement joins TRBV6-1 to TRBJ2-7; 10 bases are a match to TRBD1. Germline assignment: CDR1 MNHNS and CDR2 SASEGT. Trimming took 6 bases from V and 3 from J; bases not matched to a gene: 5. The CDR3 covers 14 residues. CDR3 sequence reads: CASRLGQGIYEQYF. CDR3 sequence (DNA): TGTGCCAGCAGATTGGGACAGGGGATCTACGAGCAGTACTTC.

This clonotype was seen a few times. The chain joins TRBV12-3 or TRBV12-4 to TRBJ1-2; D call uncertain. The CDR3 extends over 14 amino acids. With 2 bases removed from V and 6 bases from J, the gap between germline ends came to 13 bases. The CDR3 is CASSLRVSVHGYTF. CDR3 coding DNA: TGTGCCAGCAGTTTAAGGGTATCGGTCCATGGCTACACCTTC.

This clonotype was seen only a few times. A junction end diverges from the germline sequence, so it may reflect a read error. This chain links TRBV7-7 with TRBJ2-2, with TRBD2 identical over 13 bases. CDR3 size: 16 residues. Germline CDR1 is SSHAT and CDR2 is FNYEAQ (reference sequence). The CDR3 is CASSRTSGRPTGELFF. In nucleotides, the CDR3 is TGTGCTAGCAGCCGGACTAGCGGGAGACCCACCGGGGAGCTGTTTTTT.

This clonotype showed up just a few times. The chain employs TRBV9 and TRBJ2-5, with D uncertain. Trimming stripped 0 bases from V and 1 base from J, with 10 bases between. The CDR3 covers 15 residues. The germline CDR1 and CDR2 sequences are SGDLS and YYNGEE. In DNA, the CDR3 is TGTGCCAGCAGCGTAGGGAACCCCTCCCAAGAGACCCAGTACTTC. Protein: CASSVGNPSQETQYF.

This chain uses TRBV3-1 with TRBJ2-5; 10 bases map to TRBD2. Germline lookup yields CDR1 LGHDT and CDR2 YNNKEL (reference sequence). The CDR3 sequence is 15 residues long. The ends lost 6 bases at V and 1 base at J; junction bases unmatched: 5. In nucleotides, the CDR3 is TGTGCCAGCAGACCTAGCGGGGGCCCCCAAGAGACCCAGTACTTC. It specifies CASRPSGGPQETQYF.

This clonotype was seen repeatedly, ten times or more. The chain has TRBV5-6 and TRBJ2-7; D is uncertain. The CDR3 is made up of 13 amino acids. The germline V and J ends were trimmed by 0 bases and 2 bases, with 6 bases remaining between them. Germline loops: CDR1 SGHDT, CDR2 YYEEEE. CDR3: CASSLGPTYEQYF. The DNA of the CDR3 is TGTGCCAGCAGCTTGGGCCCGACCTACGAGCAGTACTTC. Drawing the rest from reference TRBV5-6 and TRBJ2-7, the complete variable domain is DAGVTQSPTHLIKTRGQQVTLRCSPKSGHDTVSWYQQALGQGPQFIFQYYEEEERQRGNFPDRFSGHQFPNYSSELNVNALLLGDSALYLCASSLGPTYEQYFGPGTRLTVT.